The T cell receptor (beta chain) under discussion was sequenced for a study of cytomegalovirus exposure and HLA in healthy donors. The study's findings and limits: In a later analysis, a missense DCLRE1C variant was linked to TCR beta V- and J-gene trimming. Later on, analysis showed that most CMV-associated TCR beta chains appeared to be HLA-restricted. Associated with HLA alleles at 0.05 false discovery rate in a later analysis were over 15,000 TCR beta sequences.

After removal of 6 bases from V and 3 bases from J, the junction contained 2 bases not matched to a gene. The length of the CDR3 is 13 residues. The germline V gene has CDR1 MDHEN and CDR2 SYDVKM. Points on this clone: Its target is unknown.

The PCR had 60 Vbeta and 13 Jbeta primers. Clones were sequenced by immunoSEQ multiplex PCR, and TCRdb holds only the in-frame ones, with some missing. The sample yields roughly 13,000 clones, roughly 64% seen once. Sequencing input: PBMCs. This receptor was identified in a woman aged 45-65 years in good health and CMV-seropositive. The V and J genes are TRBV28 and TRBJ2-7; 10 bases map to TRBD1. The CDR3 DNA reads TGTGCCAGCAGGGGACAGGGGAACTACGAGCAGTACTTC. Translated: CASRGQGNYEQYF.